A single sample is the source of the 23 T cell receptor beta chains below, sequenced in a study of blood T cell repertoires in COVID-19. Some clones are missing from TCRdb's copy, which holds only in-frame ones; the method was immunoSEQ multiplex PCR. Altogether fewer than 70,000 clones are present, roughly 85% being singletons, with the ten largest covering 2.5% to 3%. The specimen was peripheral blood. These receptors originate from a man of 80 years or more with acute or convalescent COVID-19.

This clone was recorded a few times. V is TRBV4-3 and J is TRBJ1-1; 8 bases agree with TRBD1. This CDR3 region has 15 residues. Losses at the gene ends were 2 bases for V and 5 bases for J; bases not matched to a gene: 7. The germline V gene has CDR1 LGHNA and CDR2 YSLEER. CDR3 sequence (DNA): TGCGCCAGCAGCCAAAACCAGGGGGCGAGGACTGAAGCTTTCTTT. Translated, it gives CASSQNQGARTEAFF.

V usage is TRBV5-1 and J usage is TRBJ1-6; no clear D gene. From germline, CDR1 is SGHRS and CDR2 YFSETQ. This CDR3 contains 15 residues. Trimming pared 3 bases from V and 9 bases from J, leaving 16 bases between. The CDR3: CASSSSGIGGSPLHF. Here the CDR3 DNA reads TGCGCCAGCAGCTCCTCGGGGATCGGTGGTTCACCCCTCCACTTT. Looking up the rest from reference TRBV5-1 and TRBJ1-6 gives the full variable domain: KAGVTQTPRYLIKTRGQQVTLSCSPISGHRSVSWYQQTPGQGLQFLFEYFSETQRNKGNFPGRFSGRQFSNSRSEMNVSTLELGDSALYLCASSSSGIGGSPLHFGNGTRLTVT.

This chain uses TRBV30 with TRBJ1-2; 7 positions match TRBD1. Germline V gene data show CDR1 as GTSNPN and CDR2 as SVGIG (reference sequence). With 2 bases clipped from V and 1 base from J, the junction kept 4 bases outside the gene matches. This CDR3 region has 14 residues. The CDR3 DNA reads as TGTGCCTGGAGTCGTCAGGGGGGTAACTATGGCTACACCTTC. The encoded protein is CAWSRQGGNYGYTF.

This clone was seen a single time. This may arise from a read error, as a much more abundant clone is one base away. This same CDR3 is encoded by further DNA sequences in the sample. The gene calls are TRBV9 and TRBJ1-1; TRBD1 matches at 8 bases. V lost 0 bases and J lost 1; bases outside the gene matches: 2. The V gene's germline CDR1 is SGDLS and CDR2 YYNGEE. This CDR3 contains 15 residues. CDR3: CASSVGTGGNTEAFF. The CDR3, as DNA: TGTGCCAGCAGCGTAGGCACAGGGGGGAACACTGAAGCTTTCTTT.

The chain joins TRBV30 to TRBJ2-7; 12 positions agree with TRBD1. The CDR3 has 14 residues. The V gene's germline CDR1 is GTSNPN and CDR2 SVGIG (reference sequence). V dropped 3 bases and J dropped 6; count of bases not matched to a gene: 6. The CDR3 DNA sequence: TGTGCCTGGAGCGTGGGGACAGGGGGCGCCGAGCAGTACTTC. Amino acid sequence: CAWSVGTGGAEQYF.

This clone was detected only a few times. The CDR3 protein is CASRLAGAREQYF. CDR3 sequence (DNA): TGTGCCTCCCGACTAGCGGGAGCTCGCGAGCAGTACTTC. The V call is TRBV12-3 or TRBV12-4, the J call TRBJ2-7; TRBD2 aligns across 12 bases. This CDR3 is built from 13 residues. Trimming took 11 bases from V and 6 from J; bases not matched to a gene: 8.

V usage is TRBV7-2 and J usage is TRBJ2-1, with TRBD1 identical over 7 bases. CDR1 is SGHTA, CDR2 FQGNSA, per germline. The CDR3 is 14 amino acids. Trimming cost V 6 bases and J 0 bases; bases outside gene matches: 2. CDR3 coding DNA: TGTGCCAGCAGGGACAGGAGCTCCTACAATGAGCAGTTCTTC. It codes for CASRDRSSYNEQFF.

The table lists this clone with a few counts. The rearrangement uses TRBV5-6 and TRBJ2-2; 10 bases line up with TRBD1. Germline V CDR1 and CDR2: SGHDT, YYEEEE. With V trimmed by 4 bases and J by 7 bases, 7 bases remained unmatched. The CDR3 extends over 15 amino acids. The CDR3, as DNA: TGTGCCAGCAGCAATCCCGGGACAGGGGTCGGGGAGCTGTTTTTT. This translates into CASSNPGTGVGELFF.

J is TRBJ1-1 and V is TRBV30, with TRBD1 matching 7 bases. This CDR3 spans 15 amino acids. Germline CDR1 GTSNPN, CDR2 SVGIG (reference sequence). V gave up 8 bases and J gave up 1 base; unmatched junction bases: 13. This chain's CDR3 is CAAGGPRTANTEAFF. CDR3 sequence (DNA): TGTGCCGCAGGGGGGCCGCGGACGGCGAACACTGAAGCTTTCTTT.

The J gene is TRBJ1-1, the V gene TRBV6-1, with D unclear. Germline values: CDR1 MNHNS, CDR2 SASEGT. This CDR3 contains 13 residues. The V and J ends lost 0 bases and 11 bases respectively, with 13 bases between them. CDR3 nucleotides: TGTGCCAGCAGTGAAGCCGCCCGGGTACGCGCTTTCTTT. Translation: CASSEAARVRAFF.

This clone was found once. The chain is built from TRBV9 and TRBJ2-1; 7 bases match TRBD2. The CDR3 is made up of 16 amino acids. The V gene end was trimmed by 0 bases and the J gene end by 6 bases; junction bases not matched to a gene: 9. CDR1 is SGDLS and CDR2 is YYNGEE in the germline V gene. CDR3 bases: TGTGCCAGCAGCGTAGGGGGCGGGAGTGGTATCAATGAGCAGTTCTTC. Its protein is CASSVGGGSGINEQFF.

The rearrangement joins TRBV19 to TRBJ2-1; 8 nucleotides match TRBD1. V trimming: 3 bases; J trimming: 6 bases; junction bases outside the gene matches: 10. CDR1 is LNHDA, CDR2 SQIVND, per germline (reference sequence). The CDR3 is 16 residues long. CDR3 amino acids: CASSIGRDRLLNEQFF. In DNA form, the CDR3 reads TGTGCCAGTAGTATTGGAAGGGACAGGTTGCTCAATGAGCAGTTCTTC.

The chain carries TRBV11-2 and TRBJ2-7; no reliable D call. Germline V gene lookup returns CDR1 SGHAT and CDR2 FQNNGV. Trimming removed 5 bases at V and 0 bases at J, with 11 bases between. This CDR3 has 14 residues. In nucleotides, the CDR3 is TGTGCCAGCAGCCCCAGTTGGAGCTCCTACGAGCAGTACTTC. Protein sequence: CASSPSWSSYEQYF.

V and J are TRBV30 and TRBJ1-1, with no clear D. V was trimmed by 1 base and J by 3 bases, leaving 6 bases between them. This CDR3 spans 12 amino acids. The germline CDR1 and CDR2 sequences are GTSNPN and SVGIG (reference sequence). The CDR3 nucleotides read TGTGCCTGGAGTGCCGGGTACACTGAAGCTTTCTTT. It translates to CAWSAGYTEAFF.

In DNA, the CDR3 is TGTGCCAGCACCCCTACCTGGGGGCAGACCCAGTACTTC. It codes for CASTPTWGQTQYF. The chain uses TRBV6-5 and TRBJ2-5, with D possibly matching TRBD1 (6 bases). V lost 7 bases to trimming and J lost 6 bases, with 15 bases between them. CDR1 is MNHEY and CDR2 is SVGAGI in the germline V gene. The length of the CDR3 is 13 residues.

The chain joins TRBV27 to TRBJ2-1; 11 positions match TRBD2. CDR3 length: 15 residues. J lost 9 bases, V lost 6 bases, and 10 bases had no gene match. Germline V gene data show CDR1 as MNHEY and CDR2 as SMNVEV (reference sequence). DNA of the CDR3: TGTGCCAGCAGCCTAGCGGGAGGCACGGCGCGTGAGCAGTTCTTC. This codes for CASSLAGGTAREQFF.

The chain couples TRBV9 to TRBJ1-2; D possibly corresponds to TRBD1 (6 bases). The CDR3 totals 14 residues. Germline V gene lookup returns CDR1 SGDLS and CDR2 YYNGEE. Trimming removed 4 bases at V and 2 bases at J, with 12 bases between. Here the CDR3 reads CASSSGRGNYGYTF. In DNA, the CDR3 is TGTGCCAGCAGCTCGGGCAGGGGAAACTATGGCTACACCTTC.

The chain has TRBV28 and TRBJ1-2, with a weak D call TRBD1 (5 bases). Germline V lookup: CDR1 MDHEN, CDR2 SYDVKM. Trimming stripped 5 bases from V and 4 bases from J, with 14 bases between. This CDR3 spans 14 amino acids. The DNA for the CDR3 is TGTGCCAGCAGTGGCCGGGGGATGAGCTATGGCTACACCTTC. Its translation: CASSGRGMSYGYTF.

This clone was counted once. The CDR3 DNA is TGTGCCAGCAGCGTAGGGACAGGGATGGATGAGCAGTTCTTC. This codes for CASSVGTGMDEQFF. The chain carries TRBV9 and TRBJ2-1; the match to TRBD1 covers 8 bases. The CDR3 has 14 residues. The germline gives CDR1 SGDLS, CDR2 YYNGEE. V shed 0 bases, J shed 8 bases, and the junction held 4 bases outside the gene matches.

Written as DNA, the CDR3 is TGTGCCAGCAGCCAGACGTGGGGGGGCAGTGGCTACACCTTC. Its translation: CASSQTWGGSGYTF. This chain connects TRBV5-6 to TRBJ1-2, with a tentative D call TRBD1 (6 bases). The CDR3 consists of 14 residues. With 4 bases removed from V and 7 bases from J, the gap between germline ends came to 17 bases. Germline V gives CDR1 SGHDT, CDR2 YYEEEE.

The genes are TRBV30 and TRBJ1-2; the D gene is possibly TRBD1 (5 bases). The V and J ends lost 5 bases and 4 bases respectively, with 11 bases between them. Germline V gives CDR1 GTSNPN, CDR2 SVGIG (reference sequence). The CDR3 contains 12 residues. The CDR3 DNA is TGTGCCTGGGGGGGTAGACTCTATGGCTACACCTTC. The encoded protein is CAWGGRLYGYTF.

V is TRBV21-1 and J is TRBJ2-2; TRBD2, as called in the table, went unchecked against the DNA. TRBV21-1 is classified as a pseudogene. The CDR3 runs 18 residues. CDR3 coding DNA: TGTGCCAGCAGCAACCTATGCGGGGCCCGGCTTAACACCGGGGAGCTGTTTTTT. The encoded protein is CASSNLCGARLNTGELFF.

The gene calls are TRBV3-1 (or the pseudogene TRBV3-2) and TRBJ1-2; weak D call: TRBD1 (5 bases). The CDR3 covers 14 residues. V lost 1 base and J lost 12, with 18 bases in between. Looked up from germline, CDR1 is LGHDT and CDR2 is YNNKEL (reference sequence). The chain's CDR3 is CASSQGRGRLANTF. DNA of the CDR3: TGTGCCAGCAGCCAAGGGAGGGGCAGGTTGGCTAACACCTTC.